This is a list of T cell receptor beta chains from one sample in a study of T cells in Graves' hyperthyroidism and ophthalmopathy. MiXCR, applied by TCRdb to the multiplex PCR reads, yields one record per CDR3 protein. The table has roughly 350,000 distinct CDR3 sequences, approximately 15% seen once. Sequenced material: blood. Every receptor here comes from a woman aged 40 to 50 with Graves' ophthalmopathy. Each CDR3 is given with its conserved first and last residue. A D gene is named only where the DNA matches it firmly. A row's size may be missing; if present it is once, few, many or a size class.

J gene: TRBJ2-7
D gene: NA
clone size: NA
V gene: TRBV12-3/TRBV12-4
CDR3 protein: CASSPSLAGQKPTYEQYF
CDR3 DNA: TGTGCCAGCAGTCCAAGCTTAGCGGGACAGAAACCTACCTACGAGCAGTACTTC

J gene: TRBJ2-7
D gene: NA
clone size: few
V gene: TRBV6-2/TRBV6-3
CDR3 protein: CASSYAFGGRSSYEQYF
CDR3 DNA: TGTGCCAGCAGTTACGCCTTTGGCGGTAGAAGCTCCTACGAGCAGTACTTC

J gene: TRBJ2-7
D gene: NA
clone size: many
V gene: TRBV28
CDR3 protein: CASSFTSIGAGANDEQYF
CDR3 DNA: TGTGCCAGCAGTTTTACCAGTATAGGGGCGGGGGCGAACGACGAGCAGTACTTC

J gene: TRBJ2-1
D gene: TRBD1
clone size: many
V gene: TRBV2
CDR3 protein: CANRGSSYNEQFF
CDR3 DNA: TGTGCGAACAGGGGTAGCTCCTACAATGAGCAGTTCTTC

J gene: TRBJ1-1
D gene: TRBD1
clone size: NA
V gene: TRBV5-1
CDR3 protein: CASSWTGITEAFF
CDR3 DNA: TGCGCCAGCAGCTGGACAGGGATCACTGAAGCTTTCTTT

J gene: TRBJ2-2
D gene: NA
clone size: many
V gene: TRBV7-9
CDR3 protein: CASSLLKGKNGELFF
CDR3 DNA: TGTGCCAGCAGCTTATTAAAAGGGAAGAACGGGGAGCTGTTTTTT

J gene: TRBJ1-1
D gene: NA
clone size: many
V gene: TRBV29-1
CDR3 protein: CSVSEGGKNQAEAFF
CDR3 DNA: TGCAGCGTGTCCGAGGGAGGGAAAAATCAGGCCGAAGCTTTCTTT

J gene: TRBJ2-2
D gene: TRBD1
clone size: NA
V gene: TRBV29-1
CDR3 protein: CSVRDRAPAGELFF
CDR3 DNA: TGCAGCGTCCGGGACAGGGCCCCCGCCGGGGAGCTGTTTTTT

J gene: TRBJ1-1
D gene: TRBD1
clone size: many
V gene: TRBV10-3
CDR3 protein: CAIRSGTGNTEAFF
CDR3 DNA: TGTGCCATCAGGTCCGGGACAGGGAACACTGAAGCTTTCTTT

J gene: TRBJ2-3
D gene: TRBD1
clone size: many
V gene: TRBV12-3/TRBV12-4
CDR3 protein: CASSFWTGSSTDTQYF
CDR3 DNA: TGTGCCAGCAGTTTCTGGACAGGGAGTAGCACAGATACGCAGTATTTT

J gene: TRBJ1-2
D gene: NA
clone size: many
V gene: TRBV11-2
CDR3 protein: CASSLQDSTNYGYTF
CDR3 DNA: TGTGCCAGCAGCCTCCAGGACAGCACTAACTATGGCTACACCTTC

J gene: TRBJ2-7
D gene: TRBD1
clone size: NA
V gene: TRBV20-1
CDR3 protein: CSARDRGQGDHEQYF
CDR3 DNA: TGCAGTGCTAGGGATAGGGGACAGGGAGATCACGAGCAGTACTTC

J gene: TRBJ2-3
D gene: NA
clone size: many
V gene: TRBV29-1
CDR3 protein: CSGRKDSTDTQYF
CDR3 DNA: TGCAGCGGTCGTAAGGATAGCACAGATACGCAGTATTTT

J gene: TRBJ1-3
D gene: NA
clone size: NA
V gene: TRBV18
CDR3 protein: CASSPAGYEGNTIYF
CDR3 DNA: TGTGCCAGCTCACCCGCAGGTTACGAAGGAAACACCATATATTTT

J gene: TRBJ2-3
D gene: TRBD2
clone size: many
V gene: TRBV11-3
CDR3 protein: CASSPYGLAGGGADTQYF
CDR3 DNA: TGTGCCAGCAGCCCCTATGGACTAGCGGGGGGCGGCGCAGATACGCAGTATTTT

J gene: TRBJ2-5
D gene: NA
clone size: many
V gene: TRBV5-1
CDR3 protein: CASSLAETQYF
CDR3 DNA: TGTGCCAGCAGTTTGGCAGAGACCCAGTACTTC

J gene: TRBJ1-6
D gene: NA
clone size: NA
V gene: TRBV11-2
CDR3 protein: CASSLKRIDRAGNSPLHF
CDR3 DNA: TGTGCCAGCAGCTTAAAAAGGATCGACCGGGCGGGGAATTCACCCCTCCACTTT

J gene: TRBJ1-1
D gene: NA
clone size: many
V gene: TRBV29-1
CDR3 protein: CSVVPDTEAFF
CDR3 DNA: TGCAGCGTTGTTCCGGACACTGAAGCTTTCTTT

J gene: TRBJ2-3
D gene: TRBD1
clone size: many
V gene: TRBV18
CDR3 protein: CASSPRDRASTDTQYF
CDR3 DNA: TGTGCCAGCTCACCACGGGACAGGGCTAGCACAGATACGCAGTATTTT

J gene: TRBJ1-1
D gene: NA
clone size: many
V gene: TRBV28
CDR3 protein: CASRQKTQNTEAFF
CDR3 DNA: TGTGCCAGCAGGCAAAAAACACAGAACACTGAAGCTTTCTTT